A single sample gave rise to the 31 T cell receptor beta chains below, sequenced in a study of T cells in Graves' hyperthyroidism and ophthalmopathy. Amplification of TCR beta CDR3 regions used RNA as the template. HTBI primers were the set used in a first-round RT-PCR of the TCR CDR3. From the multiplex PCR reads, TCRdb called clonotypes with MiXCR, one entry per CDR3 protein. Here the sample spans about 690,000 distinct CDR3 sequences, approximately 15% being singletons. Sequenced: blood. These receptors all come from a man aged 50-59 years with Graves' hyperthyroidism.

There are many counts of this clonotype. For the CDR3, the DNA is TGTGCCAGCAGCTCCGGGACCAACGGCGATACGCAGTATTTT. Encoded protein: CASSSGTNGDTQYF. V gene TRBV11-2 combines with J gene TRBJ2-3; D assignment may be TRBD1 or TRBD2 (5 bases each). This CDR3 spans 14 amino acids. Trimming removed 4 bases from V and 6 bases from J, with 14 bases in between. Germline V gene data show CDR1 as SGHAT and CDR2 as FQNNGV.

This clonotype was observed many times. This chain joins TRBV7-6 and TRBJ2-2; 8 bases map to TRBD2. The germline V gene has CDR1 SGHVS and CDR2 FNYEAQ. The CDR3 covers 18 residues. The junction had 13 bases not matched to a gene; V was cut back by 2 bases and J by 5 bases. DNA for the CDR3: TGTGCCAGCAGCTTATTCCCCCCCACTAGCGGAAGTACCGGGGAGCTGTTTTTT. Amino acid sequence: CASSLFPPTSGSTGELFF.

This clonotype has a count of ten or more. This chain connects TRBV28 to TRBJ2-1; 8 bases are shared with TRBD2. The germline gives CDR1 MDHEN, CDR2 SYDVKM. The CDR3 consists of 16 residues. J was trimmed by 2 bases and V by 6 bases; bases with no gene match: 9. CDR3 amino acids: CASSELSGSTYNEQFF. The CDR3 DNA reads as TGTGCCAGCAGCGAATTAAGCGGGAGCACCTACAATGAGCAGTTCTTC. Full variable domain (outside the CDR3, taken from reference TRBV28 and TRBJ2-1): DVKVTQSSRYLVKRTGEKVFLECVQDMDHENMFWYRQDPGLGLRLIYFSYDVKMKEKGDIPEGYSVSREKKERFSLILESASTNQTSMYLCASSELSGSTYNEQFFGPGTRLTVL.

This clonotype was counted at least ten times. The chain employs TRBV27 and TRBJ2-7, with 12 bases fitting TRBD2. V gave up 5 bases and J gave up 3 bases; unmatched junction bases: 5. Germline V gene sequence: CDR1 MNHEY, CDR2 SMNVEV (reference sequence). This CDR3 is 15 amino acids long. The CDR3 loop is CASSPKTSGSYEQYF. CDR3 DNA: TGTGCCAGCAGTCCGAAGACTAGCGGGAGCTACGAGCAGTACTTC.

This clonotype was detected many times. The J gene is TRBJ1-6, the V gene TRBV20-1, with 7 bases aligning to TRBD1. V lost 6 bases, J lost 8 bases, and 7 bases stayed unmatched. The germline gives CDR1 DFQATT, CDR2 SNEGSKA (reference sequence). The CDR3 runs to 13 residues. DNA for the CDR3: TGCAGTGCCGGCGACAGGGTATATTCACCCCTCCACTTT. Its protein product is CSAGDRVYSPLHF.

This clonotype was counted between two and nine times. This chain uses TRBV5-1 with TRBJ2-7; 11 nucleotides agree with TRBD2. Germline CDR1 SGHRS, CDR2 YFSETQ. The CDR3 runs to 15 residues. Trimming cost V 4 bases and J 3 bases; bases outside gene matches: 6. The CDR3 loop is CASSPLAGVLYEQYF. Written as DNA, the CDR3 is TGCGCCAGCAGCCCACTAGCGGGAGTTCTCTACGAGCAGTACTTC.

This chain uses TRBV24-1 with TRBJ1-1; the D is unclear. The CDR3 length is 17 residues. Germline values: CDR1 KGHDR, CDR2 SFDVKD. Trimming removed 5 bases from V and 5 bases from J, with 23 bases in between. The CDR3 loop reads CATSVGLEQFLGTEAFF. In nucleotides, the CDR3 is TGTGCCACCAGTGTCGGATTGGAACAATTCTTGGGTACTGAAGCTTTCTTT.

The CDR3: CASSIPGETQYF. CDR3 nucleotide sequence: TGTGCCAGCAGCATCCCAGGGGAGACCCAGTACTTC. The rearrangement links TRBV25-1 to TRBJ2-5, with a tentative D call TRBD1 (5 bases). Trimming took 6 bases from V and 5 from J, leaving 10 bases between them. The CDR3 is 12 residues long. CDR1 and CDR2 from the germline V gene are MGHDK and SYGVNS.

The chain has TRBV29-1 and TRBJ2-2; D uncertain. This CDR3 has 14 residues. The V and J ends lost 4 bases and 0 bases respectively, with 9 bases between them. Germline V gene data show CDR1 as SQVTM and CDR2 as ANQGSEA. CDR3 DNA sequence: TGCAGCGTTGGTTTGGCCGCGAACACCGGGGAGCTGTTTTTT. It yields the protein CSVGLAANTGELFF.

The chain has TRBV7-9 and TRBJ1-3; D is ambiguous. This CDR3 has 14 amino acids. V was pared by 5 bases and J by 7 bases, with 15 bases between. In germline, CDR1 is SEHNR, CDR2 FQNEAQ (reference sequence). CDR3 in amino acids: CASSAQSAGNTIYF. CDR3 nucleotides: TGTGCCAGCAGCGCCCAAAGTGCGGGGAACACCATATATTTT.

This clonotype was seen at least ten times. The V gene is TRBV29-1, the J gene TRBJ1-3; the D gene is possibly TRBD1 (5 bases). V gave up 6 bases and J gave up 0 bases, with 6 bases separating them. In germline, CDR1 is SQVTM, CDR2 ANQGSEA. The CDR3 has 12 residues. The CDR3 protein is CSVDSSGNTIYF. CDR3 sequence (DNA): TGCAGCGTCGACAGCTCTGGAAACACCATATATTTT.

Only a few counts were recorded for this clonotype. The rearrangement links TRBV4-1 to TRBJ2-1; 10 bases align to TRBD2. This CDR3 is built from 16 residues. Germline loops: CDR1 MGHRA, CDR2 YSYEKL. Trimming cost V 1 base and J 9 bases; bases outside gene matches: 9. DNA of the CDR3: TGCGCCAGCAGCCAAGCCCTAGCGGGAGACTTGTGTGAGCAGTTCTTC. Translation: CASSQALAGDLCEQFF.

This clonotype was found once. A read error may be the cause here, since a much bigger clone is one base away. CDR3 in DNA: TGTACCAGCAGTGGCATGGACAGGGTGTACTACGAGCAGTACTTC. Translation gives CTSSGMDRVYYEQYF. This chain joins TRBV2 and TRBJ2-7, with 8 bases fitting TRBD1. The CDR3 has 15 residues. The V gene's germline CDR1 is SNHLY and CDR2 FYNNEI.

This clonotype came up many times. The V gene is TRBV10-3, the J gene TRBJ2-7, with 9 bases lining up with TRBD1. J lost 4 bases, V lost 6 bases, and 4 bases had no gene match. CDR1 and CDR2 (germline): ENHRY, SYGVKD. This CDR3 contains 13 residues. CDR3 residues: CAIRQGAWYEQYF. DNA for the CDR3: TGTGCCATCAGACAGGGGGCTTGGTACGAGCAGTACTTC.

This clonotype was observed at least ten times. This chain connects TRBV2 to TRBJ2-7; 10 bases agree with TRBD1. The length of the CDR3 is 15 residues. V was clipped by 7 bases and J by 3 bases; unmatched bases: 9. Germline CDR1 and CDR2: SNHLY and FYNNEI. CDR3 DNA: TGTGCCAGCATGGTATCCGGGACAGGGGTCTACGAGCAGTACTTC. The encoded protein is CASMVSGTGVYEQYF.

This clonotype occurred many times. The CDR3 loop reads CASSFRTAYNEQFF. CDR3 bases: TGTGCCAGCAGCTTTCGGACAGCCTACAATGAGCAGTTCTTC. The chain is built from TRBV7-2 and TRBJ2-1; tentative D call: TRBD1 (6 bases). CDR3 length: 14 residues. Trimming took off 3 bases at V and 2 bases at J, with 8 bases between the two ends. In germline, CDR1 is SGHTA, CDR2 FQGNSA.

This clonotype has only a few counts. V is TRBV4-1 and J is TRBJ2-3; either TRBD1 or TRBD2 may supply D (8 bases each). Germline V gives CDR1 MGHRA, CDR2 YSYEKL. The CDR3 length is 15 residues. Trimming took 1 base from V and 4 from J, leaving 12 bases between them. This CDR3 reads CASSQVAGQADTQYF. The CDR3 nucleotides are TGCGCCAGCAGCCAAGTAGCGGGACAGGCAGATACGCAGTATTTT.

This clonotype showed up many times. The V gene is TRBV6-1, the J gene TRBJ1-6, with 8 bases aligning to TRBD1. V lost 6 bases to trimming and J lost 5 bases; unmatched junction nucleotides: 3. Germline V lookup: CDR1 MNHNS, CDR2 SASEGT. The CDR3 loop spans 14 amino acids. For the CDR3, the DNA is TGTGCCAGCAGCTGGACAGGGAATAATTCACCCCTCCACTTT. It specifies CASSWTGNNSPLHF.

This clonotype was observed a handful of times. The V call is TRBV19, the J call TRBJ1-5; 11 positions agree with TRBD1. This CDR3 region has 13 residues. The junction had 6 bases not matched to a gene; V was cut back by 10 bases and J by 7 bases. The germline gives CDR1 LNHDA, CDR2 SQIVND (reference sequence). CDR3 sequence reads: CAMGQGGGQPQHF. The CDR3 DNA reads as TGTGCCATGGGACAGGGGGGCGGGCAGCCCCAGCATTTT.

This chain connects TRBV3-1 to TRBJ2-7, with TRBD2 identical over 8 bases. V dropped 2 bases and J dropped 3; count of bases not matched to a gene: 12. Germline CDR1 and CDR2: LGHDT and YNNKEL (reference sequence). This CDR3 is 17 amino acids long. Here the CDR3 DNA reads TGTGCCAGCAGCCAAACGTTCAGTTCGGCGGGGGGCTACGAGCAGTACTTC. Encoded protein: CASSQTFSSAGGYEQYF.

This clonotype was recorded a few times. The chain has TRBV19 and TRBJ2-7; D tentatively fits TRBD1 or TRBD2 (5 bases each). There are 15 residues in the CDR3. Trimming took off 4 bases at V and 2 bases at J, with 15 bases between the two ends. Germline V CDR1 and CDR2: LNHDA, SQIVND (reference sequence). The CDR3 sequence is CASSNRGRRTYEQYF. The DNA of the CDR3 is TGTGCCAGTAGTAATAGGGGCAGGAGGACCTACGAGCAGTACTTC.

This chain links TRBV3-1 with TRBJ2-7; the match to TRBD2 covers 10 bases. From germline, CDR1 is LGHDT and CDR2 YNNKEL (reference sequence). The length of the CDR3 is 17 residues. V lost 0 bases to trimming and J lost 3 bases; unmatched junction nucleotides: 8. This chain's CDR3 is CASSQDYASGRGYEQYF. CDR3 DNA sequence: TGTGCCAGCAGCCAAGATTATGCTAGCGGGAGAGGCTACGAGCAGTACTTC.

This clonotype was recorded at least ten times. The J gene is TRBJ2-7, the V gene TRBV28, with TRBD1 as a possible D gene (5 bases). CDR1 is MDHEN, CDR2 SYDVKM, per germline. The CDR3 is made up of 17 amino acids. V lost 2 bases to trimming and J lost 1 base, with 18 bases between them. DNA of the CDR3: TGTGCCAGCAGTTTACTAGATGCAGGGATTTCTTCCTACGAGCAGTACTTC. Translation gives CASSLLDAGISSYEQYF.

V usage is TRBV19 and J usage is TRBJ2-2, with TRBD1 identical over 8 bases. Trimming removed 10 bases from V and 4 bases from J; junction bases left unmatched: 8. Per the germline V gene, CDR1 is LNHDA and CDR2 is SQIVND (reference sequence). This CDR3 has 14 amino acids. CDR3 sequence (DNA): TGTGCCACCAACCAAGACAGGGGCACCGGGGAGCTGTTTTTT. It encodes CATNQDRGTGELFF.

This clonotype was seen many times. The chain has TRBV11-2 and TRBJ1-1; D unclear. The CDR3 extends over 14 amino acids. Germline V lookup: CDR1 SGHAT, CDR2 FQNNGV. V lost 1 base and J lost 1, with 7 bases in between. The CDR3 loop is CASSLVRANTEAFF. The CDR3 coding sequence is TGTGCCAGCAGCTTAGTAAGAGCGAACACTGAAGCTTTCTTT.

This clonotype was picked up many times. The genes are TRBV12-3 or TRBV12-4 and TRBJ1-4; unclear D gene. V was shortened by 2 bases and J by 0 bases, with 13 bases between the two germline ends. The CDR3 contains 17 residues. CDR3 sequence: CASSLFGPGATNEKLFF. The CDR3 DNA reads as TGTGCCAGCAGTTTATTCGGCCCCGGGGCAACTAATGAAAAACTGTTTTTT.

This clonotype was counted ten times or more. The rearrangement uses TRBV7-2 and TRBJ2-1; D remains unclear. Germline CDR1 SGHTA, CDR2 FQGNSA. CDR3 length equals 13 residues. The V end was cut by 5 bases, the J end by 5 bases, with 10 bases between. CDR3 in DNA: TGTGCCAGCAGCCTCGACTCGAACAATGAGCAGTTCTTC. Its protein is CASSLDSNNEQFF.

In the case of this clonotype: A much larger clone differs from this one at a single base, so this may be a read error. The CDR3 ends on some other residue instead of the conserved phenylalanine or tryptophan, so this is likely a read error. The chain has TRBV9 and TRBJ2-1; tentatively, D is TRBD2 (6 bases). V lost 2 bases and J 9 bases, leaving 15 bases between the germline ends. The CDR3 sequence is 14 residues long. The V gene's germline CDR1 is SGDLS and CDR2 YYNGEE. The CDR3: CASSVYGTAGEQFS. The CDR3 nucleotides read TGTGCCAGCAGCGTTTATGGGACTGCGGGTGAGCAGTTCTCC.

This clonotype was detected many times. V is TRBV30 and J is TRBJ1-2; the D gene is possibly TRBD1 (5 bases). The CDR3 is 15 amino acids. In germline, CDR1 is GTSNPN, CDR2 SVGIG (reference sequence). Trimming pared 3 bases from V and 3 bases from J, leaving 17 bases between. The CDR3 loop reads CAWSQARGVDYGYTF. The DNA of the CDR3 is TGTGCCTGGAGCCAAGCCCGAGGGGTGGACTATGGCTACACCTTC.

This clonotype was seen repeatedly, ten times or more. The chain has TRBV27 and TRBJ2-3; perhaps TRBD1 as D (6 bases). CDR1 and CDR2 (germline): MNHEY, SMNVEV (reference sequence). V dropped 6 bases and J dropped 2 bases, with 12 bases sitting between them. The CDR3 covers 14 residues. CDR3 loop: CASSSGQSTDTQYF. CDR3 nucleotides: TGTGCCAGCAGCTCCGGACAGTCCACAGATACGCAGTATTTT.

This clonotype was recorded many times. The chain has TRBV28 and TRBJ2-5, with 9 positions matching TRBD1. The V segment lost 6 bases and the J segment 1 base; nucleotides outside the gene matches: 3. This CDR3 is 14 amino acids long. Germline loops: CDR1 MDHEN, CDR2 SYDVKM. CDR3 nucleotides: TGTGCCAGCAGATGGACAGGGGTCCAAGAGACCCAGTACTTC. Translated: CASRWTGVQETQYF.